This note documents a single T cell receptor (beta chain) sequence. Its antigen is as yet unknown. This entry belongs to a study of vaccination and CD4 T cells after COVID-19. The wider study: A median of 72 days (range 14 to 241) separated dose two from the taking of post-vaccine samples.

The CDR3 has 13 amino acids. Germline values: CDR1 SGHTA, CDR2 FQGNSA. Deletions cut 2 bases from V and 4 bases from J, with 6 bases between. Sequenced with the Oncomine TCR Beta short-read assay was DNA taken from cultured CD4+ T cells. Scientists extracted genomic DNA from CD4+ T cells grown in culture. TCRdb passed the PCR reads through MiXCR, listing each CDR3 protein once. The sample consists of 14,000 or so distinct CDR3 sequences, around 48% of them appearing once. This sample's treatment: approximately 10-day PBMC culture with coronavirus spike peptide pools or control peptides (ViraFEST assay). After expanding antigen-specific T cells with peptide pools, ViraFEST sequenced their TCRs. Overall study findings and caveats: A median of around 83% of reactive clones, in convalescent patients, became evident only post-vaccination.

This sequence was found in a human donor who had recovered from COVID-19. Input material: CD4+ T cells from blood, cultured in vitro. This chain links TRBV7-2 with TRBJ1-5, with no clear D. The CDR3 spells CASSLSGNQPQHF. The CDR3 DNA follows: TGTGCCAGCAGCTTAAGTGGAAATCAGCCCCAGCATTTT.